This T cell receptor (beta chain) was recorded in a study of blood T cell repertoires in COVID-19. V was pared by 6 bases and J by 7 bases, with 9 bases of the junction left unmatched. CDR3 size: 14 residues. CDR1 is MDHEN and CDR2 is SYDVKM in the germline V gene. The protocol was immunoSEQ multiplex PCR, while the TCRdb copy is restricted to in-frame clones and leaves out a portion. Counted here are some 130,000 clones, 87% occurring once; the ten biggest clones make up 3.5% to 4.5%. The sample comprised peripheral blood. The genes are TRBV28 and TRBJ1-2; TRBD1 matches 9 bases. This clonotype originated in a woman aged 55 to 70 with acute or convalescent COVID-19. For the CDR3, the DNA is TGTGCCAGCAGACTACAGGGGGCTAAGGCTGGCTACACCTTC. Encoded protein: CASRLQGAKAGYTF.